This T cell receptor beta chain is from a study of blood T cell repertoires in COVID-19. V was cut by 3 bases and J by 0 bases, with 15 bases left in between. Germline loops: CDR1 MGHRA, CDR2 YSYEKL. This CDR3 contains 17 residues. Here immunoSEQ multiplex PCR was the method, and the copy in TCRdb shows in-frame clones only, minus some. The sample has 150,000 or so clones, approximately 86% seen once. The sequenced sample was peripheral blood. This sequence joins TRBV4-1 and TRBJ1-5; a weak D match, TRBD1 (5 bases). This clonotype was obtained from a man aged 60-69 years with COVID-19, enrolled during active disease. The CDR3 here is CASSQRRGVNSNQPQHF. The DNA of the CDR3 is TGCGCCAGCAGCCAGCGGCGGGGGGTGAATAGCAATCAGCCCCAGCATTTT.